The entry that follows covers one T cell receptor beta chain sequence. Its target is unknown. This entry belongs to a study of B cell selection in AIRE deficiency. The regulatory T cell sort gate was CD4+CD25hiCD127low/negative. Overall study findings and caveats: CDR3s were shorter in shared Treg sequences, reflecting few non-templated nucleotide insertions. Patient Tconv cells held roughly a third of Treg sequences shared by healthy donors. Of 3,000 to 4,000 shared Treg TCRbeta sequences, under 40% were healthy-donor-only and about 9.6% patient-only.

V lost 6 bases and J lost 7; bases outside the gene matches: 17. The CDR3 has 17 amino acids. Germline CDR1 MGHDK, CDR2 SYGVNS. Original processing methods: Patients' Tregs yielded around 60,000 distinct TCRbeta sequences; donors' about 9.6x10^4. The table came from immunoSEQ multiplex PCR; TCRdb's copy has only in-frame clones and leaves some out. V, J and clone size are those of that table, while D and trimming were read from the DNA. This table holds about 21,000 clones, approximately 94% found once. Sequencing input: Tregs sorted from PBMCs. The gene calls are TRBV25-1 and TRBJ2-5; 10 nucleotides agree with TRBD2. The source of this sequence is a human donor with AIRE deficiency. The CDR3 DNA reads as TGTGCCAGCAGCAGCGGGAGGGGATCCGGGGGCTCTGGGACCCAGTACTTC. Translated, it gives CASSSGRGSGGSGTQYF.